This T cell receptor beta chain was found in a study of blood T cell repertoires in COVID-19. In the study overall: There were acute and convalescent COVID-19 samples, and they came from the United States, Italy and Spain. The cDNA or gDNA used as material had been derived from T cells, B-cell-depleted T cells, or PBMCs.

The CDR3 has 15 amino acids. V lost 2 bases and J lost 0, with 6 bases in between. Germline loops: CDR1 SGHDT, CDR2 YYEEEE. In the study's own analysis: Amplification with reference gene primers provided the estimates of nucleated cell counts. Libraries were prepared by immunoSEQ multiplex PCR; TCRdb keeps only in-frame clonotypes and omits some of them. V and J calls and clone size are given by that table; D and trimming were obtained from the DNA. The table includes about 190,000 clones, about 83% detected once. The clonotype originates from a man over 45 with active or convalescent COVID-19. V is TRBV5-6 and J is TRBJ2-6, with D hard to call. Sequencing used peripheral blood. CDR3 amino acids: CASSFTVSGANVLTF. DNA for the CDR3: TGTGCCAGCAGCTTTACGGTCTCTGGGGCCAACGTCCTGACTTTC.